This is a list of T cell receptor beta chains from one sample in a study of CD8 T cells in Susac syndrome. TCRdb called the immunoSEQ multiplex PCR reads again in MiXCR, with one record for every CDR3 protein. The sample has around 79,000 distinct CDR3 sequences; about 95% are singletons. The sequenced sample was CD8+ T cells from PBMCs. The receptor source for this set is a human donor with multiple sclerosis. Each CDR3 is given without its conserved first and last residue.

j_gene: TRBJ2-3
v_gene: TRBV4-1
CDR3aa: ASSQSSGTGGKDTQY

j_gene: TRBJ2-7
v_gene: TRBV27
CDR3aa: ASRVAGSNEQY

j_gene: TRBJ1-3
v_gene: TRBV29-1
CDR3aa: SVEFDREAGNTIY

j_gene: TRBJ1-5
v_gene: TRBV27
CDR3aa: ASRLTGGNQPQH

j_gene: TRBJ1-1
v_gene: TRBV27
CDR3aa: ASSQGIEAF

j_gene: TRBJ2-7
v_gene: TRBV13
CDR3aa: ASSNRDRTYEQY

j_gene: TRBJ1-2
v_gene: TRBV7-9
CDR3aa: ASTLDGDGYT

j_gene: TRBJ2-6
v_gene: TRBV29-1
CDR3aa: SVEGHTGVGANVLT

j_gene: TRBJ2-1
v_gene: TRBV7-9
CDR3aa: ASSLHEQF

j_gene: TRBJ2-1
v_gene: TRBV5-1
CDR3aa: ASSTAGTHSYNEQF

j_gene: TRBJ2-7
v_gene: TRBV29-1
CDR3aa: SVEKGAGGNEQY

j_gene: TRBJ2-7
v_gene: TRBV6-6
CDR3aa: ASSPGGSYEQY

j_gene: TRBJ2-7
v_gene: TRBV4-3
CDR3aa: ASSQGKYGYEQY

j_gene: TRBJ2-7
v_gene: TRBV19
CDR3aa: ASRGLAGYPPYEQY

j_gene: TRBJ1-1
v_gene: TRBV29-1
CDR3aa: SVGPLTVEGTNTEAF

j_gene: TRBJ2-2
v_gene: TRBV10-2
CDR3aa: ASPGQTNTGELF

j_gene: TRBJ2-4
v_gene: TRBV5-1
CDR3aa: ASSSEPSENIQY

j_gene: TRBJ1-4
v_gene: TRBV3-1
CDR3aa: ASSQEWEKLF

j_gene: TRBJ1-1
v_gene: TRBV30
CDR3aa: AWSWGGPEAF

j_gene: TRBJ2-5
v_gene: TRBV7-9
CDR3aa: ASSLASGPQETQY

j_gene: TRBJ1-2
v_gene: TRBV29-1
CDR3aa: SALNRGNYGYT

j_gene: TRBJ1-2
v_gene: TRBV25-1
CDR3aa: ASSEYRSLTGVT

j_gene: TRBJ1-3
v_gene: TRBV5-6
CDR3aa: ASSLPRELSGNTIY

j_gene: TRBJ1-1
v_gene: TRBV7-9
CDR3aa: ASSRQNTEAF

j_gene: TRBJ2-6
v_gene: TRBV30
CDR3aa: AWSSGAGANVLT

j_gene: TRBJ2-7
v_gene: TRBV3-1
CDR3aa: ASSQDPWKGEQY

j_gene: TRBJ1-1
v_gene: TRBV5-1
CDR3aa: ASSERVNTEAF

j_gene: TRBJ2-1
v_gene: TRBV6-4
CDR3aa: ASSDGLGGNYNEQF

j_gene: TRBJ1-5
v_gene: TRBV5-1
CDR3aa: ASTPRDRDSNQPQH

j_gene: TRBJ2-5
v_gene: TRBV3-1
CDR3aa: ASSHSAGRDPQETQY

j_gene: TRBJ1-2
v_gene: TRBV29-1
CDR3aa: SVTGQAYGYT

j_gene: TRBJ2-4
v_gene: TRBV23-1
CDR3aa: ANARGAWNIQY

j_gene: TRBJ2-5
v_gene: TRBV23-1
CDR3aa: ASSQGITVQETQY

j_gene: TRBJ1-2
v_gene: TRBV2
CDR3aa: ASTSGPNYGYT

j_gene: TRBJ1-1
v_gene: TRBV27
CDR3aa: ASSFGGAVNTEAF

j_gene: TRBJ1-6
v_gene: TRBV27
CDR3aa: ASSFSRGALH

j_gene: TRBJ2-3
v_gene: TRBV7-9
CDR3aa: ASSPHGEVTDTQY

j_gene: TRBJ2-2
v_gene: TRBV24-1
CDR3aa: ATSDLPGQGGTGELF

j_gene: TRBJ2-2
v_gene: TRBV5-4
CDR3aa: ASRPSSGEISGELF

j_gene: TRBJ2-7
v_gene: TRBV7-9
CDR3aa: ASSLAGRIRTYEQY

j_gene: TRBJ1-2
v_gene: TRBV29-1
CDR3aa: SVIPGSYGYT

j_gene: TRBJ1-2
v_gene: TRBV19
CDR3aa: ASSIGGNGYT

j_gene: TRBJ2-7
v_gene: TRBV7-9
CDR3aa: ASSRSLSSYEQY

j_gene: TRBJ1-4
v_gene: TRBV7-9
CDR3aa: ASSRTGSNEKLF

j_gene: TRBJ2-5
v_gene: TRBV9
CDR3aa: ASSAQETQY

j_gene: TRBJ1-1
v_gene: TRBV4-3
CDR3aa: ASSQVGKGEAF

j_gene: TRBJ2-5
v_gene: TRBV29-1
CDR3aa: SVDRETQY

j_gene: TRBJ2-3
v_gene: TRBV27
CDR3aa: ASSLGAGPSGVAQY

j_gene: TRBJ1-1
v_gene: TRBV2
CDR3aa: NSATGQGRRTEAF

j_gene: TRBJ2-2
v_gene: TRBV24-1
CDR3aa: ATSDDTGELF